The 26 T cell receptor beta chains presented below share a single source sample, sequenced in a study of CXCR3-negative and CXCR3-positive naive CD8 T cells. Study outcomes and limitations: Naive cells positive for CXCR3 carried more hydrophobic TRB CDR3s than CXCR3-negative ones.

For these TCRs, the target antigens are not known. In preparing the TRB cDNA libraries, 5' RACE with UMI labels was used. TCRdb re-called the 5' RACE reads; every CDR3 protein appears as one record, without DNA. The clone table shows about 150,000 distinct CDR3 sequences, with the ten largest holding over 0.25%. The sequencing input was naive CXCR3+ CD8+ T cells from blood. Subset reported: CD45RO-CCR7+CD27+CD95- naive CD8+ T cells expressing CXCR3 (TNR3+). These receptors were obtained from a human donor in good health. Some clones in this sample may be carry-over from other donors' samples.

The rearrangement uses TRBV6-4 and TRBJ1-1. The CDR3 runs to 15 residues. Germline CDR1 MRHNA, CDR2 SNTAGT. This CDR3 reads CASSPSSEWNTEAFF.

The rearrangement joins TRBV7-9 to TRBJ2-3; as DNA is missing, the TRBD1 call by TCRdb cannot be tested. Germline values: CDR1 SEHNR, CDR2 FQNEAQ (reference sequence). This CDR3 has 16 residues. CDR3 residues: CASSLSFGTNTDTQYF.

This rearrangement joins TRBV20-1 to TRBJ2-2. Germline V gene lookup returns CDR1 DFQATT and CDR2 SNEGSKA (reference sequence). The CDR3 consists of 14 residues. The CDR3 protein is CSAIAELNTGELFF.

The rearrangement joins TRBV29-1 to TRBJ1-1. CDR1 and CDR2 (germline): SQVTM, ANQGSEA. This CDR3 has 12 amino acids. CDR3 sequence: CSVLILNLGTFF. Full variable domain (missing parts from reference TRBV29-1 and TRBJ1-1): SAVISQKPSRDICQRGTSLTIQCQVDSQVTMMFWYRQQPGQSLTLIATANQGSEATYESGFVIDKFPISRPNLTFSTLTVSNMSPEDSSIYLCSVLILNLGTFFGQGTRLTVV.

V is TRBV28 and J is TRBJ2-7; as DNA is missing, the TRBD1 call by TCRdb cannot be tested. Germline CDR1 and CDR2: MDHEN and SYDVKM. CDR3 length: 16 amino acids. The CDR3 spells CATEPTTNRALWEQYF.

This chain joins TRBV5-1 and TRBJ1-1; there is no DNA to check the TCRdb D call of TRBD1. The CDR3 sequence is 15 residues long. Germline CDR1 reads SGHRS; CDR2 reads YFSETQ. The CDR3 spells CASSPGQGAIDEAFF.

The chain recombines TRBV28 with TRBJ2-7; TCRdb calls TRBD1, which cannot be checked without DNA. CDR1 MDHEN and CDR2 SYDVKM come from the germline V gene. The CDR3 is 14 residues long. The CDR3 reads CASTDTGGSYEPYF.

The chain recombines TRBV7-2 with TRBJ2-1; the D call from TCRdb, TRBD1, cannot be confirmed without DNA. The V gene's germline CDR1 is SGHTA and CDR2 FQGNSA. The CDR3 has 17 amino acids. The CDR3 spells CASSSDPPTGVHNEQFF.

This chain joins TRBV20-1 and TRBJ2-1; with no DNA, the TCRdb D assignment of TRBD1 cannot be verified. Per the germline V gene, CDR1 is DFQATT and CDR2 is SNEGSKA (reference sequence). This CDR3 spans 15 amino acids. The CDR3 here is CSASPGRGLDNEQFF.

The chain couples TRBV7-3 to TRBJ2-7; the D call from TCRdb, TRBD2, cannot be confirmed without DNA. Looked up from germline, CDR1 is SGHTA and CDR2 is FQGTGA. CDR3 length: 15 residues. The CDR3 loop reads CASSLNSGLSYEQYF.

The chain couples TRBV15 to TRBJ2-5; the TCRdb call, TRBD1, lacks DNA for checking. CDR1 is LNHNV, CDR2 YYDKDF, per germline (reference sequence). The CDR3 contains 15 residues. The CDR3: CATSREAGQPGTQYF. Full variable domain (remainder filled in from reference TRBV15 and TRBJ2-5): DAMVIQNPRYQVTQFGKPVTLSCSQTLNHNVMYWYQQKSSQAPKLLFHYYDKDFNNEADTPDNFQSRRPNTSFCFLDIRSPGLGDTAMYLCATSREAGQPGTQYFGPGTRLLVL.

This chain links TRBV5-1 with TRBJ2-5; absent DNA, TCRdb's TRBD1 call cannot be checked. CDR1 SGHRS and CDR2 YFSETQ come from the germline V gene. The CDR3 is 13 residues long. CDR3 sequence reads: CASSLDRGETQYF.

CDR3 protein: CASSPTLAPVDNEQFF. The rearrangement joins TRBV11-2 to TRBJ2-1; TCRdb's D gene call, TRBD1, goes unchecked for lack of DNA. The CDR3 contains 16 residues. Germline CDR1 is SGHAT and CDR2 is FQNNGV.

This chain's CDR3 is CASSPPGTVNTEAFF. This sequence joins TRBV7-9 and TRBJ1-1; absent DNA, TCRdb's TRBD1 call cannot be checked. CDR1 and CDR2 from the germline V gene are SEHNR and FQNEAQ (reference sequence). The CDR3 sequence is 15 residues long.

This sequence joins TRBV15 and TRBJ1-1. The CDR3 contains 12 residues. Per germline, CDR1 LNHNV and CDR2 YYDKDF (reference sequence). The CDR3 protein is CATSRGETEAFF.

CDR3 loop: CSAWEGSYGYTF. This sequence joins TRBV20-1 and TRBJ1-2; there is no DNA to check the TCRdb D call of TRBD1. Germline-derived CDR1 and CDR2 are DFQATT and SNEGSKA (reference sequence). The CDR3 totals 12 residues.

The J gene is TRBJ2-7, the V gene TRBV6-5; TCRdb proposes TRBD1, but this gene call is untestable without DNA. The CDR3 runs 14 residues. Germline V gene data show CDR1 as MNHEY and CDR2 as SVGAGI. CDR3 amino acids: CASSSGTVTYEQYF.

CDR3 residues: CASSQPSGRSSYEQYF. V usage is TRBV7-9 and J usage is TRBJ2-7; the D call of TRBD2 rests on TCRdb alone, since no DNA is present to check it. This CDR3 comprises 16 residues. CDR1 is SEHNR and CDR2 is FQNEAQ in the germline V gene (reference sequence).

The rearrangement links TRBV29-1 to TRBJ1-2; with no DNA, the TCRdb D assignment of TRBD1 cannot be verified. Looked up from germline, CDR1 is SQVTM and CDR2 is ANQGSEA. The CDR3 totals 15 residues. Here the CDR3 reads CSVDPDRVTNYGYTF. Using reference TRBV29-1 and TRBJ1-2 for the parts outside the CDR3, the full variable domain is SAVISQKPSRDICQRGTSLTIQCQVDSQVTMMFWYRQQPGQSLTLIATANQGSEATYESGFVIDKFPISRPNLTFSTLTVSNMSPEDSSIYLCSVDPDRVTNYGYTFGSGTRLTVV.

This chain's CDR3 is CASSDDRDSYNEQFF. V is TRBV11-3 and J is TRBJ2-1. This CDR3 contains 15 residues. CDR1 and CDR2 from the germline V gene are SGHNT and YENEEA. The variable domain in full, completed from reference TRBV11-3 and TRBJ2-1, reads EAGVVQSPRYKIIEKKQPVAFWCNPISGHNTLYWYLQNLGQGPELLIRYENEEAVDDSQLPKDRFSAERLKGVDSTLKIQPAELGDSAVYLCASSDDRDSYNEQFFGPGTRLTVL.

The chain has TRBV29-1 and TRBJ2-5; TCRdb proposes TRBD1, but this gene call is untestable without DNA. Germline V CDR1 and CDR2: SQVTM, ANQGSEA. CDR3 length equals 15 residues. The CDR3 loop is CSVAPPDRGGETQYF.

The V call is TRBV6-5, the J call TRBJ2-6. Germline-derived CDR1 and CDR2 are MNHEY and SVGAGI. The CDR3 totals 13 residues. The CDR3 sequence is CASSYSGANVLTF.

The chain couples TRBV7-8 to TRBJ1-3. This CDR3 spans 15 amino acids. CDR1 and CDR2 (germline): SGHVS, FQNEAQ. The CDR3 region is CASSLGTDSGNTIYF.

The chain has TRBV7-8 and TRBJ2-7. This CDR3 has 15 residues. Per germline, CDR1 SGHVS and CDR2 FQNEAQ. This CDR3 is CASSLNSLSFYEQYF.

The chain couples TRBV21-1 to TRBJ2-7; TCRdb returns TRBD1, unconfirmable since there is no DNA. TRBV21-1 is given as a pseudogene. The CDR3 is 22 residues long. This CDR3 reads CASSAHEVRGQGISGPSYEQYF.

The chain uses TRBV4-1 and TRBJ2-1; TCRdb selects TRBD1, and the lack of DNA leaves this call unchecked. This CDR3 spans 16 amino acids. CDR1 MGHRA and CDR2 YSYEKL come from the germline V gene. CDR3 region: CASSQAGTGNYNEQFF.